This T cell receptor beta chain was obtained from a study of Ad26.COV2.S vaccination and SARS-CoV-2 variants. As for the study in general: Participant was drawn from the COV1001 Ad26.COV2.S trial arm. Dosing was one shot or two shots 56 days apart.

Treatment given: approximately 18 received Ad26.COV2.S at low or high dose, single or two shots; about five received placebo; per-sample allocation not given. Sampling happened 63 days after the first vaccine or placebo injection. Profiled with immunoSEQ multiplex PCR; TCRdb holds only in-frame clones, not every one. The top ten clones hold about 4.1% of a sample with 400,000 to 450,000 clones, roughly 87% of them seen once. Germline V gene sequence: CDR1 SGHTA, CDR2 FQGTGA. Trimming stripped 3 bases from V and 6 bases from J, with 16 bases between. CDR3 length: 15 amino acids. This clone was seen once.

The material was peripheral blood, obtained in a trial of Ad26.COV2.S vaccine versus placebo. The clonotype originates from a person between 18 and 60 years old who received the Ad26.COV2.S COVID-19 vaccine or a placebo. The V and J genes are TRBV7-3 and TRBJ2-3, with D possibly being TRBD2 (6 bases). The DNA for the CDR3 is TGTGCCAGCAGCTTCCTGGGCGGGACTGGGGATACGCAGTATTTT. Residues: CASSFLGGTGDTQYF.